The rows below give T cell receptor beta chains drawn from one sample of a study of CD8+ T cells in alopecia areata. Using immunoSEQ multiplex PCR, the repertoire was profiled, and TCRdb retains in-frame clones only, with some absent. The sample includes 95,000 to 100,000 clones, more than 55% of them seen just once. The specimen comprised CD8+ T cells sorted from blood, sampled at week 4, from a patient treated with tofacitinib. All receptors come from a human donor with alopecia areata. CDR3s include the opening cysteine and the closing phenylalanine or tryptophan. The D gene is left open where the match is weak. Size tells how often a clone was seen (once, few, many) or the class of an expanded clone, and some rows leave it out.

d_call j_call v_call cdr3_length clone_size cdr3_aa cdr3_nt
NA TRBJ1-4 TRBV11-3 18 NA CASSLNGPLTWIGEKLFF TGTGCCAGCAGCTTAAATGGGCCACTGACGTGGATCGGGGAAAAACTGTTTTTT
TRBD2 TRBJ2-7 TRBV13 15 NA CASSPGTSGYYEQYF TGTGCCAGCAGCCCAGGGACTAGCGGCTACTACGAGCAGTACTTC
NA TRBJ1-2 TRBV7-9 11 few CASSLTGGYTF TGTGCCAGCAGCTTAACGGGGGGCTACACCTTC
NA TRBJ2-5 TRBV7-8 14 NA CASSSTHRKETQYF TGTGCCAGCAGCTCTACACACAGGAAAGAGACCCAGTACTTC
NA TRBJ2-3 TRBV27 16 NA CASSSLRARLTDTQYF TGTGCCAGCAGTTCCCTCCGGGCCCGGCTCACAGATACGCAGTATTTT
NA TRBJ1-1 TRBV7-9 14 NA CASSTQTENTEAFF TGTGCCAGCAGCACCCAGACAGAGAACACTGAAGCTTTCTTT
NA TRBJ2-2 TRBV7-9 15 NA CASSLRDTHTGELFF TGTGCCAGCAGCCTCCGGGACACTCACACCGGGGAGCTGTTTTTT
NA TRBJ2-2 TRBV6-4 15 NA CASSDEASHTGELFF TGTGCCAGCAGTGACGAGGCCTCCCACACCGGGGAGCTGTTTTTT
NA TRBJ1-2 TRBV4-3 15 NA CASSQDRDKYYGYTF TGCGCCAGCAGCCAAGATCGGGACAAATACTATGGCTACACCTTC
NA TRBJ1-2 TRBV5-1 12 NA CASSLTRYGYTF TGCGCCAGCAGCTTGACGAGATATGGCTACACCTTC
TRBD1 TRBJ1-2 TRBV27 14 NA CASNARGQDYGYTF TGTGCCAGCAACGCCAGAGGACAGGACTATGGCTACACCTTC
NA TRBJ2-5 TRBV9 15 NA CASLRGGLYQETQYF TGTGCCAGTCTACGCGGGGGCTTGTACCAAGAGACCCAGTACTTC
NA TRBJ1-2 TRBV25-1 13 few CASSDAGGYGYTF TGTGCCAGCAGTGATGCCGGGGGTTATGGCTACACCTTC
TRBD2 TRBJ2-4 TRBV7-9 16 NA CASSVPSGRAKNIQYF TGTGCCAGCAGCGTCCCTAGCGGTCGCGCCAAAAACATTCAGTACTTC
NA TRBJ2-7 TRBV5-1 13 few CASMADTYYEQYF TGCGCCAGCATGGCGGACACCTACTACGAGCAGTACTTC
NA TRBJ2-5 TRBV29-1 14 NA CSVGGRGVEETQYF TGCAGCGTTGGGGGCAGGGGTGTTGAAGAGACCCAGTACTTC
TRBD1 TRBJ1-2 TRBV7-6 14 NA CASSLETGSGGYTF TGTGCCAGCAGCTTAGAGACAGGGAGCGGCGGCTACACCTTC
NA TRBJ2-7 TRBV15 14 NA CATSSATLSGEQYF TGTGCCACCAGCAGCGCTACACTTTCTGGGGAGCAGTACTTC
TRBD1 TRBJ2-5 TRBV29-1 12 NA CSARTGRETQYF TGCAGCGCCCGGACAGGGCGAGAGACCCAGTACTTC
NA TRBJ2-5 TRBV13 13 few CASSEQGEETQYF TGTGCCAGCAGTGAACAGGGTGAAGAGACCCAGTACTTC
NA TRBJ1-2 TRBV29-1 14 few CSVALLLEDYGYTF TGCAGCGTTGCATTACTCTTGGAGGACTATGGCTACACCTTC
NA TRBJ2-2 TRBV5-1 11 NA CASSFTGELFF TGCGCCAGCAGTTTCACCGGGGAGCTGTTTTTT
NA TRBJ2-7 TRBV19 12 few CATIGLGAEQYF TGTGCCACCATAGGCCTTGGGGCCGAGCAGTACTTC
TRBD1 TRBJ2-5 TRBV25-1 14 few CASSGGTGQETQYF TGTGCCAGCAGTGGTGGGACAGGGCAAGAGACCCAGTACTTC
TRBD2 TRBJ2-7 TRBV7-8 15 NA CASSSRGLASHEQYF TGTGCCAGCAGCTCCCGGGGACTAGCGAGTCACGAGCAGTACTTC
NA TRBJ2-7 TRBV13 15 NA CASSARGQPTYEQYF TGTGCCAGCAGCGCGAGGGGACAACCTACCTACGAGCAGTACTTC
TRBD1 TRBJ2-1 TRBV6-1 14 NA CAAKPGGPWAEQFF TGTGCAGCAAAGCCAGGGGGCCCGTGGGCGGAGCAGTTCTTC
NA TRBJ2-1 TRBV29-1 13 NA CSVETEMYNEQFF TGCAGCGTTGAAACGGAAATGTACAATGAGCAGTTCTTC
TRBD2 TRBJ2-5 TRBV7-6 17 NA CASRWTSGRAGSETQYF TGTGCCAGCAGATGGACTAGCGGGAGGGCCGGGTCAGAGACCCAGTACTTC
NA TRBJ2-2 TRBV27 14 few CASSFWGLPGELFF TGTGCCAGCAGTTTCTGGGGGCTCCCGGGGGAGCTGTTTTTT
NA TRBJ2-3 TRBV4-1 15 NA CASSSSDGSTDTQYF TGCGCCAGCAGCTCGTCCGACGGAAGCACAGATACGCAGTATTTT
TRBD1 TRBJ2-7 TRBV2 15 NA CASTRAGQGTYEQYF TGTGCCAGCACCAGGGCGGGACAGGGAACCTACGAGCAGTACTTC
NA TRBJ2-7 TRBV27 17 once CASSFGTAPGASYEQYF TGTGCCAGCAGTTTCGGGACGGCGCCGGGGGCATCCTACGAGCAGTACTTC
NA TRBJ1-1 TRBV18 12 NA CASSPVGGDAFF TGTGCCAGCTCACCAGTGGGCGGTGACGCTTTCTTT
TRBD1 TRBJ1-1 TRBV27 16 NA CASSLFPDRANTEAFF TGTGCCAGCAGTTTATTCCCGGACAGGGCGAACACTGAAGCTTTCTTT
NA TRBJ2-5 TRBV15 15 NA CATSKPPGFQETQYF TGTGCCACCAGCAAACCCCCAGGGTTTCAAGAGACCCAGTACTTC
NA TRBJ1-2 TRBV27 15 NA CASSFWVGSSEGYTF TGTGCCAGCAGTTTTTGGGTCGGGTCGTCGGAAGGCTACACCTTC
NA TRBJ1-5 TRBV7-9 13 NA CASSFGSNQPQHF TGTGCCAGCAGCTTTGGCAGTAATCAGCCCCAGCATTTT
NA TRBJ1-2 TRBV4-1 15 NA CASSQVSERLEGYTF TGCGCCAGCAGCCAAGTCTCTGAGCGGCTAGAGGGCTACACCTTC
NA TRBJ2-3 TRBV19 14 NA CASTSGNVPDTQYF TGTGCCAGTACCTCAGGGAATGTCCCAGATACGCAGTATTTT
TRBD1 TRBJ1-2 TRBV5-1 11 NA CASSLGQFYTF TGCGCCAGCAGCCTGGGACAGTTCTACACCTTC
NA TRBJ2-5 TRBV7-3 13 NA CASSKTIQETQYF TGTGCCAGCAGCAAGACTATTCAAGAGACCCAGTACTTC
TRBD1 TRBJ1-6 TRBV5-6 14 few CASSGTGRNSPLHF TGTGCCAGCAGCGGGACAGGGAGGAATTCACCCCTCCACTTT
NA TRBJ2-2 TRBV29-1 13 NA CSVEPANTGELFF TGCAGCGTTGAGCCAGCGAACACCGGGGAGCTGTTTTTT
TRBD2 TRBJ2-3 TRBV28 14 NA CAGTSGRGTDTQYF TGTGCCGGGACTAGCGGGAGGGGCACAGATACGCAGTATTTT